What follows are 21 T cell receptor beta chains derived from one specimen sequenced in a study of cytomegalovirus exposure and HLA in healthy donors. This PCR relied on a set of 60 Vbeta primers and 13 Jbeta primers. Assay: immunoSEQ multiplex PCR; the TCRdb copy retains only in-frame clones and omits some. The repertoire has 100,000 to 150,000 clones, about 10% of them found once; the top ten carry just over 4.5%. Source material: PBMCs. These receptors all come from a woman aged 18-29 years in good health and CMV-seropositive.

The chain uses TRBV6-1 and TRBJ2-2; tentative D call: TRBD2 (5 bases). V shed 4 bases and J shed 6 bases, with 12 bases lying between them. The CDR3 runs to 14 residues. In germline, CDR1 is MNHNS, CDR2 SASEGT. In nucleotides, the CDR3 is TGTGCCAGCAGTGGAGGGCCGGAGCCCGGGGAGCTGTTTTTT. Protein product: CASSGGPEPGELFF.

Points on this clone: The junction shows a germline mismatch at one end, possibly a read error. The chain uses TRBV5-1 and TRBJ2-7; 7 bases line up with TRBD2. This CDR3 is built from 12 residues. Germline values: CDR1 SGHRS, CDR2 YFSETQ. CDR3 sequence: CASRGTNYEQSF. For the CDR3, the DNA is TGCGCCAGCAGGGGGACTAACTACGAGCAGTCCTTC.

In its sample, this clone was seen a few times. The gene calls are TRBV7-6 and TRBJ2-2; TRBD2 might be the D (5 bases). The CDR3 has 14 residues. Germline loops: CDR1 SGHVS, CDR2 FNYEAQ. Deletions cut 5 bases from V and 7 bases from J, with 14 bases between. For the CDR3, the DNA is TGTGCCAGCAGCCCACCGGCCAGCGGCGGGGAGCTGTTTTTT. Its translation: CASSPPASGGELFF.

The chain carries TRBV4-1 and TRBJ2-1; tentatively, D is TRBD1 (6 bases). This CDR3 contains 15 residues. Per germline, CDR1 MGHRA and CDR2 YSYEKL. The germline V and J ends were trimmed by 3 bases and 5 bases, with 14 bases remaining between them. The CDR3 region has the DNA TGCGCCAGCAGCCAGACGGGACACGGGAACAATGAGCAGTTCTTC. Translating gives CASSQTGHGNNEQFF.

The table lists this clone with a few counts. The rearrangement links TRBV5-6 to TRBJ2-5; D might be TRBD1 (6 bases). Matching the DNA end better, TRBJ2-7 makes the J call doubtful. CDR3 length: 14 residues. Per the germline V gene, CDR1 is SGHDT and CDR2 is YYEEEE. This CDR3 reads CASRETGRSYEQYF. For the CDR3, the DNA is TGTGCCAGCAGGGAGACAGGACGCTCCTACGAGCAGTACTTC.

This clone was found a few times. V and J are TRBV12-5 and TRBJ2-7; D unclear. V lost 4 bases, J lost 9 bases, and 19 bases lay in between. The V gene's germline CDR1 is LGHNT and CDR2 FRNRAP. This CDR3 comprises 14 residues. CDR3 in amino acids: CASGSDLQLSGQYF. Written as DNA, the CDR3 is TGTGCTAGTGGTTCGGATTTGCAGTTGTCGGGGCAGTACTTC.

The table lists this clone with a few counts. V usage is TRBV19 and J usage is TRBJ1-1; TRBD1 matches 7 bases. The CDR3 spans 15 residues. The germline gives CDR1 LNHDA, CDR2 SQIVND (reference sequence). Trimming cost V 5 bases and J 1 base; bases outside gene matches: 7. The CDR3: CASSVDRETNTEAFF. Written as DNA, the CDR3 is TGTGCCAGTAGTGTCGACAGGGAGACGAACACTGAAGCTTTCTTT.

This chain links TRBV19 with TRBJ1-6; no definite D call. The CDR3 extends over 13 amino acids. The germline V and J ends were trimmed by 3 bases and 13 bases, with 13 bases remaining between them. Germline V lookup: CDR1 LNHDA, CDR2 SQIVND (reference sequence). CDR3 DNA sequence: TGTGCCAGTAGTATGACGACAAATGGGCCCCTCCACTTT. Its translation is CASSMTTNGPLHF.

J is TRBJ2-1 and V is TRBV5-4, with TRBD1 identical over 8 bases. The V and J ends lost 4 bases and 5 bases, in that order; junction bases with no gene match: 8. Germline V gene data show CDR1 as SGHNT and CDR2 as YYREEE (reference sequence). This CDR3 is 15 amino acids long. The CDR3 DNA reads TGTGCCAGCAGCCAACGGCCGGACAGGGACAATGAGCAGTTCTTC. As protein: CASSQRPDRDNEQFF.

The chain employs TRBV7-8 and TRBJ1-5; TRBD1 agrees at 8 bases. The germline CDR1 and CDR2 sequences are SGHVS and FQNEAQ. The CDR3 length is 14 residues. Trimming cost V 5 bases and J 11 bases; bases outside gene matches: 11. Here the CDR3 reads CASSGRTGSMAQHF. CDR3 in DNA: TGTGCCAGCAGCGGAAGGACAGGGTCGATGGCCCAGCATTTT. Variable domain in full (rest from reference TRBV7-8 and TRBJ1-5): GAGVSQSPRYKVAKRGQDVALRCDPISGHVSLFWYQQALGQGPEFLTYFQNEAQLDKSGLPSDRFFAERPEGSVSTLKIQRTQQEDSAVYLCASSGRTGSMAQHFGDGTRLSIL.

At least ten counts were recorded for this clone. The chain joins TRBV19 to TRBJ1-5; D is uncertain. CDR1 is LNHDA and CDR2 is SQIVND in the germline V gene (reference sequence). Trimming took off 1 base at V and 5 bases at J, with 21 bases between the two ends. This CDR3 is built from 18 residues. The CDR3 spells CASSIAGEGRVVDQPQHF. The CDR3 DNA sequence: TGTGCCAGTAGTATAGCGGGCGAGGGTCGTGTTGTGGATCAGCCCCAGCATTTT.

The rearrangement links TRBV19 to TRBJ1-1; no clear D gene. The CDR3 sequence is 12 residues long. Germline CDR1 LNHDA, CDR2 SQIVND (reference sequence). With 3 bases removed from V and 8 bases from J, the gap between germline ends came to 10 bases. For the CDR3, the DNA is TGTGCCAGTAGTATTATGGGCAGCGAAGCTTTCTTT. This translates into CASSIMGSEAFF.

This clone came up a few times. The V gene is TRBV25-1, the J gene TRBJ2-1; D is uncertain. Trimming removed 4 bases at V and 3 bases at J, with 10 bases between. Germline CDR1 reads MGHDK; CDR2 reads SYGVNS. This CDR3 has 14 residues. In DNA, the CDR3 is TGTGCCAGCAGTGGTGTCTTAATCTACAATGAGCAGTTCTTC. This codes for CASSGVLIYNEQFF.

There are a few counts of this clone. The V gene is TRBV28, the J gene TRBJ2-7; the D gene is possibly TRBD1 (6 bases). CDR3 length: 14 residues. The V end was cut by 6 bases, the J end by 5 bases, with 17 bases between. Per the germline V gene, CDR1 is MDHEN and CDR2 is SYDVKM. The CDR3 here is CASRPLTGFHEQYF. CDR3 bases: TGTGCCAGCAGGCCTCTAACAGGGTTCCACGAGCAGTACTTC.

V and J are TRBV28 and TRBJ1-1; possible D gene TRBD1, 6 bases. Between the trimmed V and J ends, which lost 5 bases and 1 base, there was a span of 17 bases. Germline CDR1 and CDR2: MDHEN and SYDVKM. The CDR3 is 16 residues long. Here the CDR3 DNA reads TGTGCCAGCAGTCTCTCACTCACAGGGCAGAACACTGAAGCTTTCTTT. Translating gives CASSLSLTGQNTEAFF. The variable domain in full, completed from reference TRBV28 and TRBJ1-1, reads DVKVTQSSRYLVKRTGEKVFLECVQDMDHENMFWYRQDPGLGLRLIYFSYDVKMKEKGDIPEGYSVSREKKERFSLILESASTNQTSMYLCASSLSLTGQNTEAFFGQGTRLTVV.

This clone occurred a few times. J is TRBJ2-1 and V is TRBV2; 9 bases line up with TRBD2. Germline V CDR1 and CDR2: SNHLY, FYNNEI. The CDR3 runs 15 residues. With 8 bases clipped from V and 5 bases from J, the junction kept 10 bases outside the gene matches. The CDR3 is CASAKLAGIHNEQFF. The CDR3 coding sequence is TGTGCCAGCGCGAAACTAGCGGGTATCCACAATGAGCAGTTCTTC.

The rearrangement uses TRBV10-3 and TRBJ2-3, with a possible D match to TRBD2 (6 bases). This CDR3 is 14 amino acids long. Germline CDR1 and CDR2: ENHRY and SYGVKD. V dropped 0 bases and J dropped 4 bases, with 8 bases sitting between them. The CDR3 DNA is TGTGCCATCAGTGAGTCTGGAGGGTCAGATACGCAGTATTTT. This translates into CAISESGGSDTQYF.

The CDR3 bases are TGTGCCAGTAGTATAGGAGGATCGAGCAATCAGCCCCAGCATTTT. Protein: CASSIGGSSNQPQHF. The chain recombines TRBV19 with TRBJ1-5; D not resolved. Germline V gives CDR1 LNHDA, CDR2 SQIVND (reference sequence). V dropped 1 base and J dropped 1 base, with 8 bases sitting between them. The CDR3 covers 15 residues. Full variable domain (remainder filled in from reference TRBV19 and TRBJ1-5): DGGITQSPKYLFRKEGQNVTLSCEQNLNHDAMYWYRQDPGQGLRLIYYSQIVNDFQKGDIAEGYSVSREKKESFPLTVTSAQKNPTAFYLCASSIGGSSNQPQHFGDGTRLSIL.

There are a few counts of this clone. The chain uses TRBV14 and TRBJ2-1; TRBD1 might be the D (6 bases). The CDR3 runs 12 residues. V was clipped by 8 bases and J by 9 bases, with 14 bases between them. Per the germline V gene, CDR1 is SGHDN and CDR2 is FVKESK. This chain's CDR3 is CASGRARGEQFF. The CDR3, as DNA: TGTGCCAGCGGGCGGGCCAGGGGTGAGCAGTTCTTC.

The chain uses TRBV2 and TRBJ2-1, with 9 bases matching TRBD2. The CDR3 loop spans 16 amino acids. Germline V gene data show CDR1 as SNHLY and CDR2 as FYNNEI. V shed 1 base and J 9 bases; nucleotides not matched to a gene: 10. CDR3 in amino acids: CASSEGAREGWGEQFF. The CDR3 DNA follows: TGTGCCAGCAGTGAAGGCGCGCGGGAGGGCTGGGGTGAGCAGTTCTTC.

This clone was observed a few times. The genes are TRBV9 and TRBJ2-1; D is possibly TRBD1 (6 bases). Germline lookup yields CDR1 SGDLS and CDR2 YYNGEE. V shed 3 bases and J shed 10 bases, with 20 bases lying between them. CDR3 length equals 15 residues. CDR3 residues: CASSATGSERGEQFF. The CDR3 DNA follows: TGTGCCAGCAGCGCTACAGGGAGCGAGAGGGGAGAGCAGTTCTTC.